Shown below are 26 T cell receptor beta chains from a single sample sequenced in a study of cytotoxic CD8 clonotypes in ibrutinib-treated CLL. The data were produced by immunoSEQ multiplex PCR, yet TCRdb's version contains in-frame clones alone and is incomplete. Found here are over 140,000 clones, more than 70% of them singletons; the top ten hold roughly 7.2%. Sequences were derived from PBMCs, sampled after 36 months of ibrutinib treatment. These receptors came from a human donor with chronic lymphocytic leukemia.

The chain uses TRBV9 and TRBJ1-3; weak D call: TRBD1 (6 bases). Germline assignment: CDR1 SGDLS and CDR2 YYNGEE. V was trimmed by 0 bases and J by 2 bases, leaving 21 bases between them. This CDR3 has 19 residues. CDR3 region: CASSVGIPWEGVPGNTIYF. CDR3 coding DNA: TGTGCCAGCAGCGTAGGCATTCCCTGGGAGGGGGTCCCTGGAAACACCATATATTTT.

This clone appeared a single time. The sample holds other DNA sequences that translate to the same CDR3. This chain links TRBV18 with TRBJ1-3; D might be TRBD1 (5 bases). The CDR3 consists of 13 residues. V was trimmed by 6 bases and J by 4 bases, leaving 10 bases between them. The germline CDR1 and CDR2 sequences are KGHSH and LQKENI. The CDR3 spells CASSQGSGNTIYF. In DNA form, the CDR3 reads TGTGCCAGCTCTCAGGGATCCGGAAACACCATATATTTT.

The J gene is TRBJ1-1, the V gene TRBV5-4, with D possibly being TRBD1 (5 bases). The germline V gene has CDR1 SGHNT and CDR2 YYREEE (reference sequence). This CDR3 is 15 amino acids long. V was trimmed by 3 bases and J by 1 base, leaving 13 bases between them. The CDR3 nucleotides read TGTGCCAGCAGCTCCCCGGGACGTGGGAACACTGAAGCTTTCTTT. It is translated as CASSSPGRGNTEAFF.

The chain couples TRBV18 to TRBJ2-3; weak D call: TRBD2 (6 bases). This CDR3 contains 15 residues. Trimming removed 3 bases from V and 3 bases from J, with 13 bases in between. The V gene's germline CDR1 is KGHSH and CDR2 LQKENI. CDR3 protein: CASSPRGRITDTQYF. The CDR3, as DNA: TGTGCCAGCTCACCGCGGGGCAGGATTACAGATACGCAGTATTTT.

This chain joins TRBV11-2 and TRBJ2-2; possible D gene TRBD1, 6 bases. The CDR3 sequence is 15 residues long. V lost 3 bases and J lost 7, with 15 bases in between. Germline V lookup: CDR1 SGHAT, CDR2 FQNNGV. The CDR3 loop reads CASSLGAPGFGELFF. The DNA for the CDR3 is TGTGCCAGCAGCTTGGGGGCCCCGGGATTCGGGGAGCTGTTTTTT.

This clone was found a few times. V and J are TRBV18 and TRBJ2-1; D is unclear. Germline V gene lookup returns CDR1 KGHSH and CDR2 LQKENI. V lost 3 bases and J lost 6, with 6 bases in between. The CDR3 spans 12 residues. CDR3 sequence (DNA): TGTGCCAGCTCACCGGTGGGCAATGAGCAGTTCTTC. This translates into CASSPVGNEQFF.

There are a few counts of this clone. The CDR3 sequence is CAISDVTSIHEQFF. Here the CDR3 DNA reads TGTGCCATCAGTGACGTGACTAGTATTCATGAGCAGTTCTTC. The chain couples TRBV10-3 to TRBJ2-1; D might be TRBD2 (6 bases). The CDR3 has 14 amino acids. Trimming cost V 3 bases and J 8 bases, with 14 bases left between them. The germline CDR1 and CDR2 sequences are ENHRY and SYGVKD.

The chain carries TRBV18 and TRBJ1-2; D unclear. Germline CDR1 and CDR2: KGHSH and LQKENI. V was trimmed by 5 bases and J by 5 bases, leaving 9 bases between them. This CDR3 contains 12 residues. The CDR3 bases are TGTGCCAGCTCAGAACAAGGGTATGGCTACACCTTC. The encoded protein is CASSEQGYGYTF.

V usage is TRBV23-1 and J usage is TRBJ2-7, with D perhaps matching TRBD2 (5 bases). TRBV23-1 is assigned to the ORF class and has an uncertain function. The CDR3 length is 14 residues. Trimming took off 4 bases at V and 6 bases at J, with 16 bases between the two ends. CDR3 sequence (DNA): TGCGCCAGCAGTCTTCGGGGAAGGGTCTCCGAGCAGTACTTC. Its protein is CASSLRGRVSEQYF.

The V and J genes are TRBV5-1 and TRBJ1-4; weak D call: TRBD1 (5 bases). The length of the CDR3 is 14 residues. V was shortened by 4 bases and J by 5 bases, with 12 bases between the two germline ends. The V gene's germline CDR1 is SGHRS and CDR2 YFSETQ. The chain's CDR3 is CASSAGRTNEKLFF. The CDR3 nucleotides are TGCGCCAGCAGCGCGGGACGCACGAATGAAAAACTGTTTTTT. Full variable domain (missing parts from reference TRBV5-1 and TRBJ1-4): KAGVTQTPRYLIKTRGQQVTLSCSPISGHRSVSWYQQTPGQGLQFLFEYFSETQRNKGNFPGRFSGRQFSNSRSEMNVSTLELGDSALYLCASSAGRTNEKLFFGSGTQLSVL.

The sample holds a few counts of this clone. The chain is built from TRBV15 and TRBJ2-1, with TRBD1 identical over 8 bases. Germline trimming cut 3 bases from V and 0 bases from J; bases unmatched to any gene: 4. Germline CDR1 is LNHNV and CDR2 is YYDKDF (reference sequence). The CDR3 contains 16 residues. The CDR3 spells CATSSWTGSSYNEQFF. CDR3 coding DNA: TGTGCCACCAGCAGTTGGACAGGGAGCTCCTACAATGAGCAGTTCTTC. Drawing the rest from reference TRBV15 and TRBJ2-1, the complete variable domain is DAMVIQNPRYQVTQFGKPVTLSCSQTLNHNVMYWYQQKSSQAPKLLFHYYDKDFNNEADTPDNFQSRRPNTSFCFLDIRSPGLGDTAMYLCATSSWTGSSYNEQFFGPGTRLTVL.

V and J are TRBV18 and TRBJ1-2; unclear D gene. The CDR3 is 15 amino acids. The germline V and J ends were trimmed by 3 bases and 4 bases, with 15 bases remaining between them. Germline-derived CDR1 and CDR2 are KGHSH and LQKENI. The CDR3 DNA reads TGTGCCAGCTCACCCGACATCCAAGAGGGCTATGGCTACACCTTC. It encodes CASSPDIQEGYGYTF. Based on the CDR3 plus reference TRBV18 and TRBJ1-2, the full variable domain is NAGVMQNPRHLVRRRGQEARLRCSPMKGHSHVYWYRQLPEEGLKFMVYLQKENIIDESGMPKERFSAEFPKEGPSILRIQQVVRGDSAAYFCASSPDIQEGYGYTFGSGTRLTVV.

This sequence joins TRBV7-2 and TRBJ2-5; no clear D. The J call is doubtful: the DNA matches TRBJ2-7 better. The CDR3 consists of 14 residues. Germline V gene sequence: CDR1 SGHTA, CDR2 FQGNSA. The CDR3 DNA follows: TGTGCCTCCTCTAAAGGACCCCTTAGGGACGAGCAGTACTTC. Residues: CASSKGPLRDEQYF.

The table lists this clone with a few counts. V is TRBV9 and J is TRBJ2-7; D is perhaps TRBD1 or TRBD2 (5 bases each). CDR1 and CDR2 (germline): SGDLS, YYNGEE. Trimming shortened V by 5 bases and J by 3 bases, and 9 bases separated the two germline ends. The CDR3 is 12 amino acids. The CDR3 loop is CASSGDGYEQYF. The CDR3 DNA follows: TGTGCCAGCAGTGGGGACGGCTACGAGCAGTACTTC.

The rearrangement joins TRBV5-1 to TRBJ2-7; no reliable D call. Trimming took off 4 bases at V and 3 bases at J, with 8 bases between the two ends. The CDR3 sequence is 12 residues long. The germline gives CDR1 SGHRS, CDR2 YFSETQ. The CDR3 nucleotides are TGCGCCAGCAGCCAAGGCAGCTACGAGCAGTACTTC. The encoded protein is CASSQGSYEQYF.

The chain carries TRBV10-3 and TRBJ2-5; the D gene is possibly TRBD2 (6 bases). The CDR3 runs to 16 residues. Trimming shortened V by 3 bases and J by 4 bases, and 18 bases separated the two germline ends. Germline lookup yields CDR1 ENHRY and CDR2 SYGVKD. CDR3 loop: CAISDFRRGYLETQYF. The CDR3 DNA reads as TGTGCCATCAGTGACTTTCGGCGGGGCTACCTAGAGACCCAGTACTTC.

The chain links TRBV7-9 to TRBJ2-5, with D unresolved. CDR3 size: 12 residues. Germline V lookup: CDR1 SEHNR, CDR2 FQNEAQ (reference sequence). Trimming removed 2 bases from V and 3 bases from J, with 4 bases in between. CDR3 loop: CASSLWKETQYF. The CDR3 bases are TGTGCCAGCAGCTTATGGAAAGAGACCCAGTACTTC.

This clone was detected once. V usage is TRBV2 and J usage is TRBJ2-1; 11 bases are shared with TRBD2. The V and J ends lost 8 bases and 9 bases, in that order; junction bases with no gene match: 9. CDR3 length equals 14 residues. Looked up from germline, CDR1 is SNHLY and CDR2 is FYNNEI. The CDR3 sequence is CASLPRLAGTEQFF. The CDR3 DNA reads TGTGCCAGCCTCCCCCGACTAGCGGGAACTGAGCAGTTCTTC.

The rearrangement uses TRBV5-1 and TRBJ1-4; D remains unclear. Germline CDR1 reads SGHRS; CDR2 reads YFSETQ. There are 13 residues in the CDR3. The V end was cut by 0 bases, the J end by 7 bases, with 7 bases between. CDR3 DNA sequence: TGCGCCAGCAGCTTGGTTCAGAGTGAAAAACTGTTTTTT. It codes for CASSLVQSEKLFF.

Remarks on this clone: This same CDR3 is encoded by further DNA sequences in the sample. The J gene is TRBJ2-7, the V gene TRBV2, with TRBD2 matching over 10 bases. The V gene end was trimmed by 7 bases and the J gene end by 4 bases; junction bases not matched to a gene: 4. This CDR3 has 13 amino acids. CDR1 and CDR2 from the germline V gene are SNHLY and FYNNEI. CDR3 sequence reads: CASTGLAVYEQYF. CDR3 DNA sequence: TGTGCCAGCACTGGACTAGCGGTGTACGAGCAGTACTTC. The entire variable domain, with the rest obtained from reference TRBV2 and TRBJ2-7, is as follows: EPEVTQTPSHQVTQMGQEVILRCVPISNHLYFYWYRQILGQKVEFLVSFYNNEISEKSEIFDDQFSVERPDGSNFTLKIRSTKLEDSAMYFCASTGLAVYEQYFGPGTRLTVT.

The chain has TRBV28 and TRBJ2-5; the D is unclear. The CDR3 totals 13 residues. Trimming took 3 bases from V and 2 from J, leaving 7 bases between them. Germline V gene lookup returns CDR1 MDHEN and CDR2 SYDVKM. The CDR3 loop is CASSFHTQETQYF. CDR3 sequence (DNA): TGTGCCAGCAGTTTTCACACTCAAGAGACCCAGTACTTC.

The J gene is TRBJ2-7, the V gene TRBV29-1, with D possibly TRBD2 on 6 matching bases. CDR3 length equals 13 residues. The germline CDR1 and CDR2 sequences are SQVTM and ANQGSEA. The ends were cut back, 3 bases at V and 2 bases at J, with 11 bases in the middle. CDR3 coding DNA: TGCAGCGTTGAGGATCGGGGGACCTACGAGCAGTACTTC. Its protein is CSVEDRGTYEQYF.

V usage is TRBV19 and J usage is TRBJ2-4; 10 positions match TRBD1. This CDR3 has 14 amino acids. Germline V gene sequence: CDR1 LNHDA, CDR2 SQIVND (reference sequence). The ends lost 8 bases at V and 7 bases at J; junction bases unmatched: 8. The CDR3 loop is CASQTGGRGNIQYF. The CDR3 DNA is TGTGCCAGTCAGACAGGGGGCAGGGGGAACATTCAGTACTTC.

This clone has at least ten counts. The V call is TRBV27, the J call TRBJ2-1; 13 bases match TRBD2. The junction had 4 bases not matched to a gene; V was cut back by 7 bases and J by 4 bases. The CDR3 spans 15 residues. The germline V gene has CDR1 MNHEY and CDR2 SMNVEV (reference sequence). CDR3 amino acids: CASTEGLAGYNEQFF. The CDR3 coding sequence is TGTGCCAGCACGGAGGGACTAGCGGGATACAATGAGCAGTTCTTC.

This clone was seen more than once but under ten times. This chain links TRBV11-2 with TRBJ1-2; D call uncertain. The CDR3 is 14 residues long. Trimming shortened V by 0 bases and J by 3 bases, and 8 bases separated the two germline ends. Per the germline V gene, CDR1 is SGHAT and CDR2 is FQNNGV. Here the CDR3 DNA reads TGTGCCAGCAGCTTAGATGGGTCGGACTATGGCTACACCTTC. Translation: CASSLDGSDYGYTF. Based on the CDR3 plus reference TRBV11-2 and TRBJ1-2, the full variable domain is EAGVAQSPRYKIIEKRQSVAFWCNPISGHATLYWYQQILGQGPKLLIQFQNNGVVDDSQLPKDRFSAERLKGVDSTLKIQPAKLEDSAVYLCASSLDGSDYGYTFGSGTRLTVV.

CDR3 DNA sequence: TGTGCCAGCAGTCTCCTGGGGGGAGGGGTTAGCAATCAGCCCCAGCATTTT. Amino acids: CASSLLGGGVSNQPQHF. V and J are TRBV2 and TRBJ1-5, with D perhaps TRBD1 (5 bases). Germline CDR1 and CDR2: SNHLY and FYNNEI. The V end lost 5 bases, the J end lost 0 bases, and 17 bases lay between the germline ends. CDR3 size: 17 residues.